This is a list of T cell receptor beta chains from one sample in a study of blood T cell repertoires in COVID-19. Libraries were prepared by immunoSEQ multiplex PCR; TCRdb keeps only in-frame clonotypes and omits some of them. This sample yields roughly 200,000 clones, of which approximately 85% are seen a single time; roughly 8.2% belongs to the top ten. Sequencing was performed on peripheral blood. These receptors all come from a woman aged 55-69 years with acute or convalescent COVID-19. The CDR3 runs from the conserved cysteine through the conserved F or W. D genes are given only for firm matches. Not all rows give a size; the values are once, few, many and, for expanded clones, a class.

-	TRBV5-1	TRBJ1-1	-	CASSLDSYTEAFF	TGCGCCAGCAGCTTGGACAGCTACACTGAAGCTTTCTTT
-	TRBV7-9	TRBJ2-5	-	CASSLGSGVVETQYF	TGTGCCAGCAGCTTAGGATCGGGAGTCGTGGAGACCCAGTACTTC
-	TRBV9	TRBJ2-2	-	CASSVATVAAGELFF	TGTGCCAGCAGCGTAGCTACCGTAGCGGCCGGGGAGCTGTTTTTT
-	TRBV10-2	TRBJ1-1	TRBD1	CASSGQGGTEAFF	TGCGCCAGCAGTGGACAGGGCGGCACTGAAGCTTTCTTT
-	TRBV18	TRBJ2-5	TRBD1	CASSPMTGGYRGTQYF	TGTGCCAGCTCACCCATGACAGGGGGCTATCGTGGGACCCAGTACTTC
-	TRBV5-1	TRBJ2-1	TRBD2	CASSFGTSGRVEQFF	TGCGCCAGCAGCTTCGGGACTAGCGGGAGGGTGGAGCAGTTCTTC
-	TRBV7-9	TRBJ2-5	-	CASSPPSEETQYF	TGTGCCAGCAGCCCACCATCGGAGGAGACCCAGTACTTC
-	TRBV29-1	TRBJ1-1	-	CSVELAIMNTEAFF	TGCAGCGTTGAACTTGCGATAATGAACACTGAAGCTTTCTTT
-	TRBV11-2	TRBJ2-7	TRBD2	CASSPLPGLAGDPYEQYF	TGTGCCAGCAGCCCCCTCCCGGGATTAGCGGGAGATCCTTACGAGCAGTACTTC
-	TRBV6-6	TRBJ2-3	TRBD2	CASSFYSGTSGVRGDTQYF	TGTGCCAGCAGCTTCTACTCCGGGACTAGCGGAGTAAGAGGAGATACGCAGTATTTT
-	TRBV28	TRBJ1-2	TRBD1	CASSFPDRGGGYTF	TGTGCCAGCAGTTTCCCGGACAGGGGTGGAGGCTACACCTTC
once	TRBV18	TRBJ2-5	-	CASSLSLGAQETQYF	TGTGCCAGCTCACTATCCCTAGGGGCCCAAGAGACCCAGTACTTC
-	TRBV9	TRBJ2-1	-	CASSPGGYSYNEQFF	TGTGCCAGCAGCCCTGGCGGATACTCTTACAATGAGCAGTTCTTC
-	TRBV11-2	TRBJ1-2	-	CASSRGTYGYTF	TGTGCCAGCAGTCGGGGGACCTATGGCTACACCTTC
-	TRBV4-2	TRBJ2-3	TRBD2	CASSLVAGGGSDTQYF	TGTGCCAGCAGCCTAGTAGCGGGAGGTGGGTCAGATACGCAGTATTTT
-	TRBV7-8	TRBJ2-2	-	CASSSDGHGTGELFF	TGTGCCAGCAGCTCGGACGGACATGGCACCGGGGAGCTGTTTTTT
-	TRBV5-1	TRBJ2-7	TRBD2	CASSGTSGRMGEQYF	TGCGCCAGCAGCGGGACTAGCGGGAGAATGGGCGAGCAGTACTTC
-	TRBV12-3/TRBV12-4	TRBJ1-2	TRBD1	CASSPGQGIGYTF	TGTGCCAGCAGTCCGGGACAGGGTATCGGCTACACCTTC
-	TRBV5-4	TRBJ2-7	TRBD2	CASSLGGLAYEQYF	TGTGCCAGCAGCTTGGGGGGACTAGCGTACGAGCAGTACTTC
-	TRBV7-9	TRBJ1-1	TRBD1	CASSSQGAISNTEAFF	TGTGCCAGCAGCTCCCAGGGGGCTATATCGAACACTGAAGCTTTCTTT